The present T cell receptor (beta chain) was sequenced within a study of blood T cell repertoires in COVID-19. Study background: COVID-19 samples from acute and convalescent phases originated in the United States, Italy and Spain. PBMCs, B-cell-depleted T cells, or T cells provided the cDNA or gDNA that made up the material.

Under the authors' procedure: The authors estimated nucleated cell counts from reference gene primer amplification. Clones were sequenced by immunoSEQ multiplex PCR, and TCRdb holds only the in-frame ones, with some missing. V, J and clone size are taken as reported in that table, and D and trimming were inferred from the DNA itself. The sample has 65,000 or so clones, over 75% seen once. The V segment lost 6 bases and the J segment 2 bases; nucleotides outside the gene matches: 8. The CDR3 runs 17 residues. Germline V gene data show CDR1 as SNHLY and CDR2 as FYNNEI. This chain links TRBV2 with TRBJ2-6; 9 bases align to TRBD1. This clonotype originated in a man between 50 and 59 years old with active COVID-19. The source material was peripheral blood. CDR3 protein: CASRLDRGVAGANVLTF. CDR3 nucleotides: TGTGCCAGCAGACTGGACAGGGGAGTAGCTGGGGCCAACGTCCTGACTTTC.